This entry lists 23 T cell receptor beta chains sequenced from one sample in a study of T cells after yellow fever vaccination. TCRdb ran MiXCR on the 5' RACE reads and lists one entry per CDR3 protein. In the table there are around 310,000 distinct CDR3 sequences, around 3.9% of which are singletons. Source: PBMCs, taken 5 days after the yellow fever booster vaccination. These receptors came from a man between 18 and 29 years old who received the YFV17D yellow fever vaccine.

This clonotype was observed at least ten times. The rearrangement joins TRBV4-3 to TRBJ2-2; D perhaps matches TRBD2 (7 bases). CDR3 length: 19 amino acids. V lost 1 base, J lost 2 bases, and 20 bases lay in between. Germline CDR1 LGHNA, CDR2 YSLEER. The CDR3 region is CASSQVTMAGASNTGELFF. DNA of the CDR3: TGCGCCAGCAGCCAAGTTACGATGGCGGGGGCATCAAACACCGGGGAGCTGTTTTTT.

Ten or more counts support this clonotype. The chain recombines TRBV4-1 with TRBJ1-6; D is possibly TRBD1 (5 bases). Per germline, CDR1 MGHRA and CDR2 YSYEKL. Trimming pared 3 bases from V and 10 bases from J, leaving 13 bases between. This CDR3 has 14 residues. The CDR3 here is CASSHPGWSSPLHF. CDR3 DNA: TGCGCCAGCAGCCACCCAGGGTGGAGCTCACCCCTCCACTTT.

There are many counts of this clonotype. Here the CDR3 reads CASSPRRGHGEGYTF. The CDR3, as DNA: TGTGCCAGCAGCCCAAGGAGGGGGCATGGAGAAGGCTACACCTTC. The chain employs TRBV7-2 and TRBJ1-2, with 7 bases lining up with TRBD1. Germline loops: CDR1 SGHTA, CDR2 FQGNSA. The CDR3 covers 15 residues. The V and J ends lost 5 bases and 8 bases, in that order; junction bases with no gene match: 14. The whole variable domain, filled in from reference TRBV7-2 and TRBJ1-2, reads GAGVSQSPSNKVTEKGKDVELRCDPISGHTALYWYRQSLGQGLEFLIYFQGNSAPDKSGLPSDRFSAERTGGSVSTLTIQRTQQEDSAVYLCASSPRRGHGEGYTFGSGTRLTVV.

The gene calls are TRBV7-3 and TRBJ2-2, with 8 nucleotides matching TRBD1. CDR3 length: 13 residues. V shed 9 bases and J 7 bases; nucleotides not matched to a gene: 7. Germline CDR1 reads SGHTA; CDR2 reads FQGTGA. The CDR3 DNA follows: TGTGCCAGTCGGACAGGGTTTGGCGGGGAGCTGTTTTTT. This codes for CASRTGFGGELFF.

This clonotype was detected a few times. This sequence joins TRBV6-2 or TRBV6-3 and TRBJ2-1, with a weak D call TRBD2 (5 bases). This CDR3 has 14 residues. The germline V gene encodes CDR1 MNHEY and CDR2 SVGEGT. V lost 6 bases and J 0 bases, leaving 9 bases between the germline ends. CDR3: CASRTTGSYNEQFF. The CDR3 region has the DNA TGTGCCAGCAGGACTACCGGCTCCTACAATGAGCAGTTCTTC.

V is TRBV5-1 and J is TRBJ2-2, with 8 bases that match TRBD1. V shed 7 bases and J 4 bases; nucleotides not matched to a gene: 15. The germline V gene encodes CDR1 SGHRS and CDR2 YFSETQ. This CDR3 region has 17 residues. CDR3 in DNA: TGCGCCAGCCTCAGTACCCCCCAGGGGGCGATCACCGGGGAGCTGTTTTTT. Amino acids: CASLSTPQGAITGELFF.

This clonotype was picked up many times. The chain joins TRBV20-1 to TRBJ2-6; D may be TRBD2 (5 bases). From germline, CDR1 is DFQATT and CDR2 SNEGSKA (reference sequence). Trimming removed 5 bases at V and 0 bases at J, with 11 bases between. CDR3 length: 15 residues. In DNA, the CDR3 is TGCAGTGCTGATGGAGGCTTCTCTGGGGCCAACGTCCTGACTTTC. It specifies CSADGGFSGANVLTF.

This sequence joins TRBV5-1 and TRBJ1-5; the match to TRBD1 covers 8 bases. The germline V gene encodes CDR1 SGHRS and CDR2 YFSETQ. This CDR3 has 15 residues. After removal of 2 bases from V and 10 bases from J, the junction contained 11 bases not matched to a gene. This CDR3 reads CASSLGTGPNRPQHF. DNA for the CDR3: TGCGCCAGCAGCTTAGGGACAGGACCAAATCGCCCCCAGCATTTT.

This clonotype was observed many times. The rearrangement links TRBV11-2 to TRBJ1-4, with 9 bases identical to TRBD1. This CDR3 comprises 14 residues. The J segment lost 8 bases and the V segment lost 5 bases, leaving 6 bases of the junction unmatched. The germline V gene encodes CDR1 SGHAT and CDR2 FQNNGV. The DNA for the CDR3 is TGTGCCAGCAGCAACAGGGGGCGGCAGGAAAAACTGTTTTTT. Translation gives CASSNRGRQEKLFF.

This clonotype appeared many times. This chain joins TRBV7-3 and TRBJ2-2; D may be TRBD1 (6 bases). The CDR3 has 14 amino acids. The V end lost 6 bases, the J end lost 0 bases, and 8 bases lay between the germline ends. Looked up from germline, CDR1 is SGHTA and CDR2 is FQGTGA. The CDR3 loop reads CASSAGANTGELFF. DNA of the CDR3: TGTGCCAGCAGTGCAGGGGCGAACACCGGGGAGCTGTTTTTT.

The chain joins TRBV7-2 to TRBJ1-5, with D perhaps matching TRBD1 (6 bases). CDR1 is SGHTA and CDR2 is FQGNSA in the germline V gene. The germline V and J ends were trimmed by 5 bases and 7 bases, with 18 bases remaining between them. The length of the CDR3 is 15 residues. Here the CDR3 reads CASSLLGGADQPQHF. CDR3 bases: TGTGCCAGCAGCCTCCTTGGGGGGGCGGACCAGCCCCAGCATTTT.

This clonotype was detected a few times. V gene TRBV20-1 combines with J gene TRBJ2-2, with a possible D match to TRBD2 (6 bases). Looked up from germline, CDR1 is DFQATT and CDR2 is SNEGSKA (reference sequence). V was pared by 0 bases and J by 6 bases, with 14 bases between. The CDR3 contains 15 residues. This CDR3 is CSARERRGWAGELFF. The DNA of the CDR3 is TGCAGTGCTAGAGAGCGACGGGGGTGGGCCGGGGAGCTGTTTTTT.

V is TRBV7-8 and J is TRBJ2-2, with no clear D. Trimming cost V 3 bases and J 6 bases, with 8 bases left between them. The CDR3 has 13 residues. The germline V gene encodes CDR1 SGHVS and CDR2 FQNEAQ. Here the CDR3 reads CASSFSFSGELFF. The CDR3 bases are TGTGCCAGCAGCTTTTCATTTTCCGGGGAGCTGTTTTTT.

The CDR3 nucleotides read TGTGCCAGCAGCTCAGGACTAGCGGGGAGTCGCACAGATACGCAGTATTTT. Translation gives CASSSGLAGSRTDTQYF. The gene calls are TRBV7-2 and TRBJ2-3; 12 bases are shared with TRBD2. The germline gives CDR1 SGHTA, CDR2 FQGNSA. The CDR3 spans 17 residues. After removal of 4 bases from V and 1 base from J, the junction contained 6 bases not matched to a gene.

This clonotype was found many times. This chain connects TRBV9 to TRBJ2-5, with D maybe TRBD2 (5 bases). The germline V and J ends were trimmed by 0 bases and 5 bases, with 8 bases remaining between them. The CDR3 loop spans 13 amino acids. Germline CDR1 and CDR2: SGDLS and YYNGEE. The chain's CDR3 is CASSVAGSETQYF. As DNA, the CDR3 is TGTGCCAGCAGCGTAGCGGGGAGTGAGACCCAGTACTTC.

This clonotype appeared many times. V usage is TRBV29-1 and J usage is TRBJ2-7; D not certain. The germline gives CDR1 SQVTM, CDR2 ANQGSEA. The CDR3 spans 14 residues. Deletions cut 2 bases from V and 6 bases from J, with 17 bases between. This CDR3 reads CSVELRAPKPEQYF. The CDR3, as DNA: TGCAGCGTTGAACTCCGGGCTCCGAAGCCCGAGCAGTACTTC.

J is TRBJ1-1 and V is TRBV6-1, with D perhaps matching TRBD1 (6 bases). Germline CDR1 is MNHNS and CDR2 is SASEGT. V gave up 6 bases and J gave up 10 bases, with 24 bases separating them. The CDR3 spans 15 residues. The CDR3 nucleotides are TGTGCCAGCAGCCTCAAGGGGGGAGACCTTCTGGGAGCTTTCTTT. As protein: CASSLKGGDLLGAFF.

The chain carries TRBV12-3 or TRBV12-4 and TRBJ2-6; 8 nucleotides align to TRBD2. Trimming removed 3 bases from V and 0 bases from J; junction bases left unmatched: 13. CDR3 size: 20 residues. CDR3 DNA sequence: TGTGCCAGCAGTTTGGTATTTTCGGCGGGGGGCGACTCTGGGGCCAACGTCCTGACTTTC. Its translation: CASSLVFSAGGDSGANVLTF.

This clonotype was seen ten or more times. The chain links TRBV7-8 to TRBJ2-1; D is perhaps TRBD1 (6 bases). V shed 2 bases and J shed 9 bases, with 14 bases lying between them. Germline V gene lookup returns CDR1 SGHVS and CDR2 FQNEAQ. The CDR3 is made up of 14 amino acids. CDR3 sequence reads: CASSLQWQGSEQFF. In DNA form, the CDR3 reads TGTGCCAGCAGCTTACAATGGCAGGGGAGTGAGCAGTTCTTC.

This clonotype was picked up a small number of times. This CDR3 reads CASSLVKTSGGYEQYF. The CDR3 coding sequence is TGTGCCAGCAGCTTGGTAAAGACTAGCGGGGGTTACGAGCAGTACTTC. The J gene is TRBJ2-7, the V gene TRBV5-4; 12 bases are shared with TRBD2. V was clipped by 0 bases and J by 4 bases; unmatched bases: 5. The CDR3 contains 16 residues. Germline values: CDR1 SGHNT, CDR2 YYREEE (reference sequence).

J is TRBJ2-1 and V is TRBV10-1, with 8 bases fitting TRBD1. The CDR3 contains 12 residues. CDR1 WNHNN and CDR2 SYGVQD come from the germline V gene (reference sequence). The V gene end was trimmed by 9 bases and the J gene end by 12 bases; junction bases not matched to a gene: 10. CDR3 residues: CARLTIGQGQFF. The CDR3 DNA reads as TGCGCCAGGTTAACTATTGGACAGGGGCAGTTCTTC.

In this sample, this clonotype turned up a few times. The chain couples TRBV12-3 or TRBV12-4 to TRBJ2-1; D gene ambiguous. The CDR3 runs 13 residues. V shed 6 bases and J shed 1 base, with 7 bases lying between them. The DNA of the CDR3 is TGTGCCAGCAGGGCTAGGTCCTACAATGAGCAGTTCTTC. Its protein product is CASRARSYNEQFF.

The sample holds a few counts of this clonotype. The CDR3 DNA reads as TGTGCCAGCAGCCATCAGACTAGCTCGGCCGGGGAGCTGTTTTTT. Translation: CASSHQTSSAGELFF. The chain is built from TRBV27 and TRBJ2-2; 7 nucleotides match TRBD2. The germline gives CDR1 MNHEY, CDR2 SMNVEV (reference sequence). This CDR3 has 15 amino acids. Germline trimming cut 6 bases from V and 6 bases from J; bases unmatched to any gene: 10.